A selection of T cell receptor beta chains follows, all from one sample in a study of blood T cell repertoires in COVID-19. Profiling relied on immunoSEQ multiplex PCR, and the TCRdb table lists in-frame clones only, not all of them. The sample has about 69,000 clones, more than 75% seen once. Sequenced material: peripheral blood. Receptors were obtained from a human donor in a cohort sampled during active COVID-19. The CDR3 runs from the conserved cysteine through the conserved F or W. Fields, in order: J gene, clone size, D gene, V gene, CDR3 DNA, CDR3 protein. D genes are given only for firm matches. The size field is filled for only some rows; it gives once, few, many or a size class.

j_gene: TRBJ2-5; abundance: -; d_gene: -; v_gene: TRBV28; CDR3nt: TGTGCCAGCAGTTTAGATCGGGAGACCCAGTACTTC; CDR3aa: CASSLDRETQYF
j_gene: TRBJ1-1; abundance: -; d_gene: -; v_gene: TRBV27; CDR3nt: TGTGCCAGCAGTCCAGGGGAGAGGACTGAAGCTTTCTTT; CDR3aa: CASSPGERTEAFF
j_gene: TRBJ2-3; abundance: -; d_gene: TRBD2; v_gene: TRBV11-2; CDR3nt: TGTGCCAGCAGCTTAACGGGACTAGCGGGGGCAGATACGCAGTATTTT; CDR3aa: CASSLTGLAGADTQYF
j_gene: TRBJ1-5; abundance: -; d_gene: -; v_gene: TRBV19; CDR3nt: TGTGCCAGTAGTATAGGGGGGGGTCAGCCCCAGCATTTT; CDR3aa: CASSIGGGQPQHF
j_gene: TRBJ2-7; abundance: many; d_gene: -; v_gene: TRBV4-1; CDR3nt: TGCGCCAGCAGCCAAGAACCCCCCCGGGGAGATCGGGAGCAGTACTTC; CDR3aa: CASSQEPPRGDREQYF
j_gene: TRBJ1-1; abundance: -; d_gene: TRBD1; v_gene: TRBV18; CDR3nt: TGTGCCAGCTCTCCCGGACAGGGAATCCCTGCTTTCTTT; CDR3aa: CASSPGQGIPAFF
j_gene: TRBJ2-3; abundance: -; d_gene: TRBD1; v_gene: TRBV6-1; CDR3nt: TGTGCCAGCAGATTGACAGGGGGCGTAGATACGCAGTATTTT; CDR3aa: CASRLTGGVDTQYF
j_gene: TRBJ1-2; abundance: -; d_gene: -; v_gene: TRBV2; CDR3nt: TGTGCCAGCAGGTTGGGACTGAGCATATATGGCTACACCTTC; CDR3aa: CASRLGLSIYGYTF
j_gene: TRBJ2-1; abundance: -; d_gene: TRBD2; v_gene: TRBV7-9; CDR3nt: TGTGCCAGCAGCTTAATTGGACTAGGCCCAAATGAGCAGTTCTTC; CDR3aa: CASSLIGLGPNEQFF
j_gene: TRBJ1-6; abundance: -; d_gene: -; v_gene: TRBV15; CDR3nt: TGTGCCACCTCTCAAGAGAACCCCTATAATTCACCCCTCCACTTT; CDR3aa: CATSQENPYNSPLHF
j_gene: TRBJ2-7; abundance: -; d_gene: -; v_gene: TRBV28; CDR3nt: TGTGCCAGCAGTACTTCAGGGTTCTACGAGCAGTACTTC; CDR3aa: CASSTSGFYEQYF
j_gene: TRBJ2-7; abundance: -; d_gene: -; v_gene: TRBV5-4; CDR3nt: TGTGCCAGCAGTCTCGCGGGACAGAGCTCCTACGAGCAGTACTTC; CDR3aa: CASSLAGQSSYEQYF
j_gene: TRBJ1-2; abundance: -; d_gene: TRBD1; v_gene: TRBV7-6; CDR3nt: TGTGCCAGCAGCGGCGGAGGACAGGGTGGCTACACCTTC; CDR3aa: CASSGGGQGGYTF
j_gene: TRBJ2-3; abundance: -; d_gene: TRBD1; v_gene: TRBV6-5; CDR3nt: TGTGCCAGCAGTCAGGGGGCAACTGGCACAGATACGCAGTATTTT; CDR3aa: CASSQGATGTDTQYF
j_gene: TRBJ2-5; abundance: many; d_gene: TRBD2; v_gene: TRBV5-8; CDR3nt: TGTGCCAGCAGCCCATGGACTAGCGGGGCGAAAGAGACCCAGTACTTC; CDR3aa: CASSPWTSGAKETQYF
j_gene: TRBJ1-5; abundance: -; d_gene: TRBD1; v_gene: TRBV7-2; CDR3nt: TGTGCCAGCAGTTCTGGACAGGGATCCCAGCCCCAGCATTTT; CDR3aa: CASSSGQGSQPQHF
j_gene: TRBJ2-7; abundance: once; d_gene: TRBD1; v_gene: TRBV5-1; CDR3nt: TGCGCCAGCAGTCCCGGGACAGAACCCTACGAGCAGTACTTC; CDR3aa: CASSPGTEPYEQYF
j_gene: TRBJ2-3; abundance: -; d_gene: TRBD2; v_gene: TRBV5-1; CDR3nt: TGCGCCAGCCGCCTGGTAGTAGCGGGGGGGGATACGCAGTATTTT; CDR3aa: CASRLVVAGGDTQYF
j_gene: TRBJ2-5; abundance: once; d_gene: -; v_gene: TRBV27; CDR3nt: TGTGCCAGCAGAGATCACGGAGGCGTCGGGGAGACCCAGTACTTC; CDR3aa: CASRDHGGVGETQYF
j_gene: TRBJ2-2; abundance: few; d_gene: -; v_gene: TRBV5-6; CDR3nt: TGTGCCAGCAGCGTTCGACAGGCCGGGGAGCTGTTTTTT; CDR3aa: CASSVRQAGELFF
j_gene: TRBJ2-3; abundance: -; d_gene: -; v_gene: TRBV5-1; CDR3nt: TGCGCCAGCAGCTTATATGGGGCAGGGCAGTCTACGCAGTATTTT; CDR3aa: CASSLYGAGQSTQYF
j_gene: TRBJ2-7; abundance: -; d_gene: TRBD1; v_gene: TRBV6-4; CDR3nt: TGTGCCAGCAGTGCAACCTCCGGGACAGGGGTCTACGAGCAGTACTTC; CDR3aa: CASSATSGTGVYEQYF
j_gene: TRBJ2-5; abundance: -; d_gene: TRBD1; v_gene: TRBV6-2/TRBV6-3; CDR3nt: TGTGCCAGCAGTTCTGGACAGGCTTTAGGGGAGACCCAGTACTTC; CDR3aa: CASSSGQALGETQYF
j_gene: TRBJ2-1; abundance: once; d_gene: TRBD1; v_gene: TRBV10-3; CDR3nt: TGTGCCATCAGTGGTCATGGGACAGCCGAGGGCAATGAGCAGTTCTTC; CDR3aa: CAISGHGTAEGNEQFF
j_gene: TRBJ2-5; abundance: -; d_gene: -; v_gene: TRBV29-1; CDR3nt: TGCAGCGTCCTCGACCAAGAGACCCAGTACTTC; CDR3aa: CSVLDQETQYF
j_gene: TRBJ2-7; abundance: -; d_gene: -; v_gene: TRBV7-9; CDR3nt: TGTGCCAGCAGCCCCCCAGGCCTAGGGGTAGGGGAGCAGTACTTC; CDR3aa: CASSPPGLGVGEQYF
j_gene: TRBJ2-7; abundance: few; d_gene: -; v_gene: TRBV10-1; CDR3nt: TGCGCCAGCAGTGACTACAGCTACGAGCAGTACTTC; CDR3aa: CASSDYSYEQYF
j_gene: TRBJ1-2; abundance: -; d_gene: -; v_gene: TRBV11-2; CDR3nt: TGTGCCAGCAGCTTAGGACAGTTCTATGGCTACACCTTC; CDR3aa: CASSLGQFYGYTF
j_gene: TRBJ1-6; abundance: -; d_gene: TRBD1; v_gene: TRBV5-6; CDR3nt: TGTGCCAGCAGCTTCGCGGGACAGGGCTTTAGGGGTTCACCCCTCCACTTT; CDR3aa: CASSFAGQGFRGSPLHF
j_gene: TRBJ2-7; abundance: once; d_gene: -; v_gene: TRBV7-9; CDR3nt: TGTGCCAGCAGCCAAACAGGGTTGGGGCTCGAGCAGTACTTC; CDR3aa: CASSQTGLGLEQYF
j_gene: TRBJ2-1; abundance: -; d_gene: -; v_gene: TRBV20-1; CDR3nt: TGCAGTGCTAGAGATGGACAGAGGCAGTTCTTC; CDR3aa: CSARDGQRQFF
j_gene: TRBJ2-1; abundance: -; d_gene: -; v_gene: TRBV5-4; CDR3nt: TGTGCCAGCAGCTTGGCGGGAGACCACAATGAGCAGTTCTTC; CDR3aa: CASSLAGDHNEQFF
j_gene: TRBJ2-7; abundance: many; d_gene: TRBD1; v_gene: TRBV11-2; CDR3nt: TGTGCCAGCAGCCCCGGACAGGGGAGGGAGCAGTACTTC; CDR3aa: CASSPGQGREQYF
j_gene: TRBJ2-2; abundance: -; d_gene: -; v_gene: TRBV5-8; CDR3nt: TGTGCCAGCAGCTTGGGATCCACCACTGACACCGGGGAGCTGTTTTTT; CDR3aa: CASSLGSTTDTGELFF
j_gene: TRBJ2-1; abundance: -; d_gene: -; v_gene: TRBV11-3; CDR3nt: TGTGCCAGCAGCTCTCAGGTGAGCTCCTACAATGAGCAGTTCTTC; CDR3aa: CASSSQVSSYNEQFF
j_gene: TRBJ2-2; abundance: -; d_gene: -; v_gene: TRBV11-3; CDR3nt: TGTGCCAGCAGCCGAACTCGGGACACCGGGGAGCTGTTTTTT; CDR3aa: CASSRTRDTGELFF
j_gene: TRBJ1-5; abundance: -; d_gene: -; v_gene: TRBV2; CDR3nt: TGTGCCAGCAGCGACCGATCGGGGGTTGAGCCCCAGCATTTT; CDR3aa: CASSDRSGVEPQHF
j_gene: TRBJ2-1; abundance: -; d_gene: -; v_gene: TRBV7-2; CDR3nt: TGTGCCAGCAGCGGCGGGACAGCGGGCAATGAGCAGTTCTTC; CDR3aa: CASSGGTAGNEQFF
j_gene: TRBJ2-2; abundance: -; d_gene: -; v_gene: TRBV5-4; CDR3nt: TGTGCCAGCAGCTTGGAACAGGTCACCGGGGAGCTGTTTTTT; CDR3aa: CASSLEQVTGELFF
j_gene: TRBJ1-1; abundance: -; d_gene: -; v_gene: TRBV6-2/TRBV6-3; CDR3nt: TGTGCCAGCAGTTACCAGGCAGTACGCCAAGCTTTCTTT; CDR3aa: CASSYQAVRQAFF
j_gene: TRBJ2-1; abundance: -; d_gene: -; v_gene: TRBV11-2; CDR3nt: TGTGCCAGCAGCTTAGGTACGCCTAGCTGGCATGAGCAGTTCTTC; CDR3aa: CASSLGTPSWHEQFF
j_gene: TRBJ2-4; abundance: few; d_gene: TRBD1; v_gene: TRBV19; CDR3nt: TGTGCCAGTAGTATAGGGCACAGGGGGCCCAAAAACATTCAGTACTTC; CDR3aa: CASSIGHRGPKNIQYF
j_gene: TRBJ2-7; abundance: -; d_gene: TRBD1; v_gene: TRBV7-2; CDR3nt: TGTGCCAGCAGCATACAGGGGTTGTCTTACGAGCAGTACTTC; CDR3aa: CASSIQGLSYEQYF
j_gene: TRBJ1-5; abundance: -; d_gene: -; v_gene: TRBV28; CDR3nt: TGTGCCAGCAGTTCGGGTGGAGGTGGCAATCAGCCCCAGCATTTT; CDR3aa: CASSSGGGGNQPQHF
j_gene: TRBJ2-3; abundance: -; d_gene: TRBD1; v_gene: TRBV2; CDR3nt: TGTGCCAGCAGTGAGCCCAGGGGGATCAGATTCACAGATACGCAGTATTTT; CDR3aa: CASSEPRGIRFTDTQYF
j_gene: TRBJ1-2; abundance: few; d_gene: -; v_gene: TRBV6-6; CDR3nt: TGTGCCAGCAGCCACGGGGAGGGGTCACTCTATGGCTACACCTTC; CDR3aa: CASSHGEGSLYGYTF
j_gene: TRBJ2-3; abundance: -; d_gene: -; v_gene: TRBV2; CDR3nt: TGTGCCAGCATGGGGCAGGGCACAGATACGCAGTATTTT; CDR3aa: CASMGQGTDTQYF
j_gene: TRBJ1-3; abundance: few; d_gene: TRBD1; v_gene: TRBV27; CDR3nt: TGTGCCAGCAGCCGACAGGGCCTTGGAAACACCATATATTTT; CDR3aa: CASSRQGLGNTIYF
j_gene: TRBJ1-1; abundance: -; d_gene: TRBD1; v_gene: TRBV30; CDR3nt: TGTGCCTGGAGTGTCCGAGGCAGGGGGCCGGTCACTGAAGCTTTCTTT; CDR3aa: CAWSVRGRGPVTEAFF
j_gene: TRBJ2-7; abundance: -; d_gene: -; v_gene: TRBV4-2; CDR3nt: TGTGCCAGCAGCCCCAGTGGGGACACCTCCTACGAGCAGTACTTC; CDR3aa: CASSPSGDTSYEQYF
j_gene: TRBJ2-2; abundance: -; d_gene: -; v_gene: TRBV21-1; CDR3nt: TGTGCCAGCAGCAAAGTAAGGGGCAGACCGTACACCGGGGAGCTGTTTTTT; CDR3aa: CASSKVRGRPYTGELFF
j_gene: TRBJ1-5; abundance: -; d_gene: TRBD1; v_gene: TRBV19; CDR3nt: TGTGCCAGTACCGACAGGGTCAATCAGCCCCAGCATTTT; CDR3aa: CASTDRVNQPQHF
j_gene: TRBJ1-5; abundance: -; d_gene: -; v_gene: TRBV6-4; CDR3nt: TGTGCCAGCAGTCCCGCCGCGGCCAATCAGCCCCAGCATTTT; CDR3aa: CASSPAAANQPQHF
j_gene: TRBJ1-2; abundance: -; d_gene: TRBD1; v_gene: TRBV10-3; CDR3nt: TGTGCCATCAGTGAACGCCAGGGGGAAGGAGGCTACACCTTC; CDR3aa: CAISERQGEGGYTF
j_gene: TRBJ2-2; abundance: few; d_gene: -; v_gene: TRBV6-4; CDR3nt: TGTGCCAGCAGTGGGGGCGGTAACACCGGGGAGCTGTTTTTT; CDR3aa: CASSGGGNTGELFF
j_gene: TRBJ1-2; abundance: -; d_gene: TRBD1; v_gene: TRBV7-9; CDR3nt: TGTGCCAGCAGCGCCGACCCAGGGGGTGCGGCCTATGGCTACACCTTC; CDR3aa: CASSADPGGAAYGYTF
j_gene: TRBJ1-5; abundance: -; d_gene: -; v_gene: TRBV15; CDR3nt: TGTGCCACCAGCAGAGGTGGACAGAGCAATCAGCCCCAGCATTTT; CDR3aa: CATSRGGQSNQPQHF